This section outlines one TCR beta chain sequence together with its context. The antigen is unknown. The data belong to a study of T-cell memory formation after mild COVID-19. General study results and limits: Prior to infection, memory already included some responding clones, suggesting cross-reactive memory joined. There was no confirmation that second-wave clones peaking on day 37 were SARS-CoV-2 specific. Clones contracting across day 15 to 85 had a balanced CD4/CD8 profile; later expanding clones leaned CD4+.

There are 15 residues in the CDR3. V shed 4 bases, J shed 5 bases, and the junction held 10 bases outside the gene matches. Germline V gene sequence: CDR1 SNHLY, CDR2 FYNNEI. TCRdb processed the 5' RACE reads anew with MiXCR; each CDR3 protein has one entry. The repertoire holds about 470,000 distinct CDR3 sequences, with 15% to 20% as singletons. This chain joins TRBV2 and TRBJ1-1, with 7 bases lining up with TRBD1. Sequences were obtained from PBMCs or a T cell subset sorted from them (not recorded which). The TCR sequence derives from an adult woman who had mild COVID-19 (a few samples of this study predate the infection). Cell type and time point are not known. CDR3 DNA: TGTGCCAGCAGTGCGGGCCAGGGGGGCTGGACTGAAGCTTTCTTT. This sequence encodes CASSAGQGGWTEAFF. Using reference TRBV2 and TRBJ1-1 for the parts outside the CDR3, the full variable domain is EPEVTQTPSHQVTQMGQEVILRCVPISNHLYFYWYRQILGQKVEFLVSFYNNEISEKSEIFDDQFSVERPDGSNFTLKIRSTKLEDSAMYFCASSAGQGGWTEAFFGQGTRLTVV.